What follows are 25 T cell receptor beta chains derived from one specimen sequenced in a study of CD8+ T cells in alopecia areata. Reverse transcribed after extraction, RNA yielded cDNA as the sequencing template. The protocol was immunoSEQ multiplex PCR, while the TCRdb copy is restricted to in-frame clones and leaves out a portion. This sample has some 160,000 clones, with about two thirds found just once. The material sequenced was CD8+ T cells sorted from blood. These receptors were taken from a human donor in good health.

This clone has only one observation. This sequence joins TRBV6-5 and TRBJ2-2; D is undetermined. The germline V gene encodes CDR1 MNHEY and CDR2 SVGAGI. V lost 0 bases to trimming and J lost 4 bases, with 9 bases between them. This CDR3 is built from 15 residues. CDR3 region: CASSYSQLITGELFF. In DNA form, the CDR3 reads TGTGCCAGCAGTTACTCACAGCTAATCACCGGGGAGCTGTTTTTT.

The chain carries TRBV2 and TRBJ2-7; D is undetermined. The CDR3 spans 12 residues. The V end was cut by 8 bases, the J end by 2 bases, with 10 bases between. Germline CDR1 SNHLY, CDR2 FYNNEI. CDR3 DNA: TGTGCCAGCTCCAGGATGACCTACGAGCAGTACTTC. Encoded protein: CASSRMTYEQYF.

The chain uses TRBV29-1 and TRBJ1-1, with 8 bases aligning to TRBD1. V trimming: 7 bases; J trimming: 1 base; junction bases outside the gene matches: 11. This CDR3 region has 15 residues. Germline assignment: CDR1 SQVTM and CDR2 ANQGSEA. CDR3 amino acids: CSAQGVQEGNTEAFF. The CDR3 nucleotides are TGCAGCGCACAGGGGGTCCAGGAGGGGAACACTGAAGCTTTCTTT.

CDR3 region: CASSRGGPTYEQYF. The CDR3 DNA reads as TGTGCCAGCAGCCGGGGAGGCCCGACCTACGAGCAGTACTTC. The V and J genes are TRBV4-2 and TRBJ2-7; tentative D call: TRBD2 (6 bases). The CDR3 is 14 amino acids. Trimming removed 4 bases at V and 2 bases at J, with 12 bases between. CDR1 is LGHNA, CDR2 YNFKEQ, per germline.

By share, this clone counts as medium-sized. This rearrangement joins TRBV28 to TRBJ2-7, with D unresolved. Trimming removed 3 bases at V and 0 bases at J, with 9 bases between. The CDR3 has 14 amino acids. Germline loops: CDR1 MDHEN, CDR2 SYDVKM. CDR3 in DNA: TGTGCCAGCAGTTTCGGGCTGGGCTCCTACGAGCAGTACTTC. This encodes CASSFGLGSYEQYF.

The V call is TRBV20-1, the J call TRBJ2-7; tentative D call: TRBD1 (6 bases). Germline V gives CDR1 DFQATT, CDR2 SNEGSKA (reference sequence). There are 11 residues in the CDR3. CDR3 sequence (DNA): TGCGCTGTGCAGGGGCCCTACGAGCAGTACTTC. Its translation is CAVQGPYEQYF.

The V call is TRBV7-8, the J call TRBJ2-7; 12 bases are shared with TRBD2. In germline, CDR1 is SGHVS, CDR2 FQNEAQ. V was clipped by 0 bases and J by 5 bases; unmatched bases: 8. This CDR3 comprises 17 residues. CDR3 residues: CASSLAQTSGRSHEQYF. The CDR3 region has the DNA TGTGCCAGCAGCTTAGCACAGACTAGCGGGAGAAGCCACGAGCAGTACTTC.

This rearrangement joins TRBV7-9 to TRBJ2-7, with D hard to call. The CDR3 loop spans 13 amino acids. The germline CDR1 and CDR2 sequences are SEHNR and FQNEAQ (reference sequence). V gave up 5 bases and J gave up 5 bases, with 13 bases separating them. The chain's CDR3 is CASSPGLFNEQYF. The CDR3 DNA is TGTGCCAGCAGCCCAGGATTGTTCAACGAGCAGTACTTC.

This chain uses TRBV9 with TRBJ2-5, with D perhaps matching TRBD1 (5 bases). TRBJ2-7 explains the end of the DNA better; the J call may be wrong. CDR1 is SGDLS and CDR2 is YYNGEE in the germline V gene. The CDR3 has 14 amino acids. DNA of the CDR3: TGTGCCAGCAGCGCATCCCAGGGTTCCTACGAGCAGTACTTC. Its translation: CASSASQGSYEQYF.

The V and J genes are TRBV27 and TRBJ2-5; the match to TRBD2 covers 7 bases. Germline V gene data show CDR1 as MNHEY and CDR2 as SMNVEV (reference sequence). The CDR3 extends over 15 amino acids. The ends lost 4 bases at V and 4 bases at J; junction bases unmatched: 9. CDR3 protein: CASSSGEGRGETQYF. The DNA for the CDR3 is TGTGCCAGCAGTTCGGGGGAGGGACGGGGAGAGACCCAGTACTTC.

This chain uses TRBV27 with TRBJ2-5; 7 nucleotides line up with TRBD1. Trimming at V came to 2 bases and at J to 2 bases, leaving 2 bases not matched to a gene. CDR1 is MNHEY and CDR2 is SMNVEV in the germline V gene (reference sequence). CDR3 length equals 14 residues. The chain's CDR3 is CASSLLGQQETQYF. CDR3 sequence (DNA): TGTGCCAGCAGTTTACTGGGACAGCAAGAGACCCAGTACTTC.

V is TRBV6-1 and J is TRBJ2-7; D gene unclear. The germline V gene encodes CDR1 MNHNS and CDR2 SASEGT. Trimming stripped 8 bases from V and 1 base from J, with 15 bases between. The CDR3 covers 14 residues. This chain's CDR3 is CASDLKGRSYEQYF. The CDR3 region has the DNA TGTGCCAGCGATCTTAAAGGACGGTCCTACGAGCAGTACTTC.

The chain employs TRBV4-2 and TRBJ2-1; D may be TRBD2 (6 bases). Trimming cost V 5 bases and J 12 bases, with 23 bases left between them. This CDR3 comprises 15 residues. Germline lookup yields CDR1 LGHNA and CDR2 YNFKEQ. CDR3 DNA sequence: TGTGCCAGCAGCGAGGGGCTAGCGACTACCTTGGGGCAGTTCTTC. Translating gives CASSEGLATTLGQFF.

The gene calls are TRBV11-2 and TRBJ2-7; D not certain. In germline, CDR1 is SGHAT, CDR2 FQNNGV. CDR3 length: 11 amino acids. Trimming shortened V by 2 bases and J by 6 bases, and 5 bases separated the two germline ends. Here the CDR3 DNA reads TGTGCCAGCAGCTTAAGCCTCGAGCAGTACTTC. It translates to CASSLSLEQYF.

The chain carries TRBV7-9 and TRBJ2-7; D call uncertain. Germline V CDR1 and CDR2: SEHNR, FQNEAQ (reference sequence). The CDR3 contains 13 residues. V lost 2 bases and J 6 bases, leaving 11 bases between the germline ends. The CDR3, as DNA: TGTGCCAGCAGCTTAAAAGGCTGGATCGAGCAGTACTTC. Translated: CASSLKGWIEQYF.

This chain links TRBV30 with TRBJ1-4; possible D gene TRBD1, 6 bases. This CDR3 region has 18 residues. Germline CDR1 GTSNPN, CDR2 SVGIG (reference sequence). Trimming took off 3 bases at V and 1 base at J, with 21 bases between the two ends. The CDR3 bases are TGTGCCTGGAGCTCACAAACAGGGTCCCGAGGAACTAATGAAAAACTGTTTTTT. Protein product: CAWSSQTGSRGTNEKLFF.

This clone was seen more than once but under ten times. The V gene is TRBV6-1, the J gene TRBJ2-7; TRBD1 matches 9 bases. V was clipped by 6 bases and J by 3 bases; unmatched bases: 6. The CDR3 length is 14 residues. Germline V lookup: CDR1 MNHNS, CDR2 SASEGT. CDR3 nucleotide sequence: TGTGCCAGCAGAATTGGACAGGGGTACTACGAGCAGTACTTC. It codes for CASRIGQGYYEQYF.

Comments on this clone: Within the sample, other DNA sequences also encode this same CDR3. This rearrangement joins TRBV9 to TRBJ2-7; 9 bases are shared with TRBD1. V lost 1 base and J lost 3; bases outside the gene matches: 2. The CDR3 loop spans 14 amino acids. Germline loops: CDR1 SGDLS, CDR2 YYNGEE. CDR3 in DNA: TGTGCCAGCAGCGTAAAGGACAGGGGCTACGAGCAGTACTTC. Protein product: CASSVKDRGYEQYF.

CDR3 bases: TGTGCCACCCAACCCTTAGCGGGAGCCTACGAGCAGTACTTC. This sequence encodes CATQPLAGAYEQYF. The chain links TRBV6-6 to TRBJ2-7, with 9 bases that match TRBD2. The germline V gene has CDR1 MNHNY and CDR2 SVGAGI (reference sequence). The CDR3 length is 14 residues. Trimming removed 10 bases from V and 2 bases from J; junction bases left unmatched: 9.

This clone showed up just a few times. The chain links TRBV6-6 to TRBJ2-7; 7 bases align to TRBD1. The CDR3 consists of 15 residues. The V segment lost 3 bases and the J segment 4 bases; nucleotides outside the gene matches: 9. CDR1 and CDR2 (germline): MNHNY, SVGAGI (reference sequence). CDR3 region: CASSYTGAHRYEQYF. The CDR3 DNA reads TGTGCCAGCAGTTATACAGGGGCCCACAGATACGAGCAGTACTTC.

The chain is built from TRBV5-1 and TRBJ2-6; D unclear. The V end lost 1 base, the J end lost 0 bases, and 11 bases lay between the germline ends. CDR1 is SGHRS, CDR2 YFSETQ, per germline. The CDR3 is 17 amino acids. CDR3 coding DNA: TGCGCCAGCAGCTTGCACGGGTGGGGCTCTGGGGCCAACGTCCTGACTTTC. This translates into CASSLHGWGSGANVLTF.

This clone was seen a handful of times. V gene TRBV29-1 combines with J gene TRBJ2-6, with TRBD2 matching over 8 bases. The CDR3 loop spans 16 amino acids. With V trimmed by 6 bases and J by 0 bases, 7 bases remained unmatched. The germline V gene encodes CDR1 SQVTM and CDR2 ANQGSEA. Written as DNA, the CDR3 is TGCAGCGTAGTGACTAGCGATGACTCTGGGGCCAACGTCCTGACTTTC. It is translated as CSVVTSDDSGANVLTF. Full variable domain (rest looked up from reference TRBV29-1 and TRBJ2-6): SAVISQKPSRDICQRGTSLTIQCQVDSQVTMMFWYRQQPGQSLTLIATANQGSEATYESGFVIDKFPISRPNLTFSTLTVSNMSPEDSSIYLCSVVTSDDSGANVLTFGAGSRLTVL.

The chain links TRBV4-1 to TRBJ2-1; 7 bases align to TRBD2. Losses at the gene ends were 4 bases for V and 0 bases for J; bases not matched to a gene: 6. CDR3 length: 16 residues. In germline, CDR1 is MGHRA, CDR2 YSYEKL. In DNA, the CDR3 is TGCGCCAGCAGCCTCCTAGCGGAAAGCTCCTACAATGAGCAGTTCTTC. Translation: CASSLLAESSYNEQFF.

About this clone itself: Mismatch with germline at one junction end may stem from a read error. The V gene is TRBV13, the J gene TRBJ2-1; D not certain. The germline V gene has CDR1 PRHDT and CDR2 FYEKMQ (reference sequence). This CDR3 has 12 amino acids. The CDR3 sequence is CASSLDRNKQFF. The CDR3 region has the DNA TGTGCCAGCAGCTTGGACCGCAATAAGCAGTTCTTC.

In this sample, this clone turned up a few times. This sequence joins TRBV19 and TRBJ2-7; weak D call: TRBD2 (5 bases). V lost 5 bases to trimming and J lost 2 bases, with 10 bases between them. In germline, CDR1 is LNHDA, CDR2 SQIVND (reference sequence). There are 13 residues in the CDR3. CDR3 amino acids: CASSPGLPYEQYF. CDR3 sequence (DNA): TGTGCCAGTAGTCCCGGACTTCCCTACGAGCAGTACTTC.